These 15 T cell receptor beta chains originate from one sample sequenced in a study of T cell clones after liver transplantation. The data were produced by immunoSEQ multiplex PCR, yet TCRdb's version contains in-frame clones alone and is incomplete. The sample comprises about 120,000 clones, over 75% of which are singletons, and approximately 0.88% rests with the top ten. This specimen was CD4+ T cells from blood, taken 12 months after liver transplant. These receptors originate from a human patient who received a liver transplant. Some T cells may be provided by the graft donor.

The rearrangement joins TRBV19 to TRBJ1-1; tentative D call: TRBD1 (6 bases). The CDR3 length is 11 residues. Germline V gene data show CDR1 as LNHDA and CDR2 as SQIVND (reference sequence). The V end was cut by 1 base, the J end by 11 bases, with 8 bases between. CDR3 DNA: TGTGCCAGTAGTATAGGAAGGGGGGCTTTCTTT. Translated, it gives CASSIGRGAFF.

The V gene is TRBV5-1, the J gene TRBJ2-5; 9 bases match TRBD1. V was clipped by 4 bases and J by 5 bases; unmatched bases: 6. The germline gives CDR1 SGHRS, CDR2 YFSETQ. The CDR3 is 14 amino acids. CDR3 in amino acids: CASSPQGASETQYF. CDR3 DNA sequence: TGCGCCAGCAGCCCACAGGGGGCTTCGGAGACCCAGTACTTC.

The chain links TRBV7-9 to TRBJ2-7, with D maybe TRBD2 (6 bases). V dropped 3 bases and J dropped 0 bases, with 15 bases sitting between them. CDR1 and CDR2 from the germline V gene are SEHNR and FQNEAQ (reference sequence). The CDR3 sequence is 16 residues long. CDR3 DNA sequence: TGTGCCAGCAGCTTGGTTATGGGGACTCTCTCCTACGAGCAGTACTTC. It specifies CASSLVMGTLSYEQYF.

For the CDR3, the DNA is TGTGCCAGCAGGAACAGACAGGTTTCCTACGAGCAGTACTTC. This gives the protein CASRNRQVSYEQYF. The rearrangement links TRBV28 to TRBJ2-7; tentatively, D is TRBD1 (6 bases). The CDR3 extends over 14 amino acids. Germline V gene lookup returns CDR1 MDHEN and CDR2 SYDVKM. V lost 6 bases and J lost 1, with 13 bases in between. The full variable domain, rest sourced from reference TRBV28 and TRBJ2-7, is DVKVTQSSRYLVKRTGEKVFLECVQDMDHENMFWYRQDPGLGLRLIYFSYDVKMKEKGDIPEGYSVSREKKERFSLILESASTNQTSMYLCASRNRQVSYEQYFGPGTRLTVT.

The rearrangement links TRBV9 to TRBJ1-1, with D possibly TRBD1 on 5 matching bases. The CDR3 runs to 17 residues. Germline loops: CDR1 SGDLS, CDR2 YYNGEE. Trimming took off 4 bases at V and 0 bases at J, with 19 bases between the two ends. This CDR3 is CASSKTALLQVNTEAFF. DNA for the CDR3: TGTGCCAGCAGCAAGACAGCTCTTTTACAGGTGAACACTGAAGCTTTCTTT.

This clone occurred a few times. The rearrangement uses TRBV2 and TRBJ2-7; 8 bases align to TRBD1. Germline V gene sequence: CDR1 SNHLY, CDR2 FYNNEI. CDR3 size: 14 residues. The trim removed 6 bases at V and 5 bases at J, leaving 9 bases unmatched. The CDR3 sequence: CASRRGQATDEQYF. The CDR3 nucleotides are TGTGCCAGCAGGCGGGGACAGGCGACCGACGAGCAGTACTTC.

The gene calls are TRBV4-1 and TRBJ1-2; 7 bases are a match to TRBD1. Germline trimming cut 1 base from V and 4 bases from J; bases unmatched to any gene: 9. Germline lookup yields CDR1 MGHRA and CDR2 YSYEKL. The CDR3 consists of 16 residues. Here the CDR3 DNA reads TGCGCCAGCAGCCAAGGGGGAGACAGGGTCACCTATGGCTACACCTTC. Amino acid sequence: CASSQGGDRVTYGYTF.

V and J are TRBV13 and TRBJ2-7; perhaps TRBD2 as D (6 bases). The CDR3 covers 17 residues. With 3 bases removed from V and 2 bases from J, the gap between germline ends came to 20 bases. Germline lookup yields CDR1 PRHDT and CDR2 FYEKMQ (reference sequence). CDR3 in DNA: TGTGCCAGCAGCTTCGCCCGACTTAGCGGAAAGCCCTACGAGCAGTACTTC. Translation gives CASSFARLSGKPYEQYF.

This clone was seen repeatedly, ten times or more. V is TRBV11-1 and J is TRBJ2-2; D not certain. Germline CDR1 SGHAT, CDR2 FQDESV (reference sequence). The CDR3 is made up of 14 amino acids. Trimming stripped 4 bases from V and 0 bases from J, with 6 bases between. The CDR3 nucleotides read TGTGCCAGCAGCTCAGACCCGAACACCGGGGAGCTGTTTTTT. This gives the protein CASSSDPNTGELFF.

To note about this clone: The sample has other DNA sequences that encode this CDR3 too. The chain is built from TRBV5-1 and TRBJ1-5; tentatively, D is TRBD1 (5 bases). The ends were cut back, 4 bases at V and 4 bases at J, with 15 bases in the middle. Per the germline V gene, CDR1 is SGHRS and CDR2 is YFSETQ. The CDR3 contains 15 residues. The CDR3 region is CASSPGGGSNQPQHF. CDR3 coding DNA: TGCGCCAGCAGCCCAGGTGGGGGATCGAATCAGCCCCAGCATTTT.

V gene TRBV2 combines with J gene TRBJ2-7, with a tentative D call TRBD1 (6 bases). V lost 11 bases, J lost 2 bases, and 16 bases lay in between. Germline V gene sequence: CDR1 SNHLY, CDR2 FYNNEI. The CDR3 has 13 residues. The CDR3 sequence is CAGGQGLTYEQYF. CDR3 DNA sequence: TGTGCCGGAGGCCAGGGGTTAACCTACGAGCAGTACTTC.

This clone was observed a few times. The chain joins TRBV4-1 to TRBJ2-2; D unresolved. Looked up from germline, CDR1 is MGHRA and CDR2 is YSYEKL. Trimming removed 2 bases at V and 2 bases at J, with 3 bases between. The CDR3 runs to 13 residues. For the CDR3, the DNA is TGCGCCAGCAGCCAACTAAACACCGGGGAGCTGTTTTTT. This gives the protein CASSQLNTGELFF.

The chain combines TRBV11-3 with TRBJ2-7, with D possibly being TRBD1 (6 bases). Deletions cut 4 bases from V and 0 bases from J, with 16 bases between. Per the germline V gene, CDR1 is SGHNT and CDR2 is YENEEA. The CDR3 sequence is 16 residues long. The CDR3 DNA reads TGTGCCAGCAGCTCCCTCGGGACACCCGCCTCCTACGAGCAGTACTTC. It is translated as CASSSLGTPASYEQYF.

V is TRBV30 and J is TRBJ2-3; D remains ambiguous. Germline V lookup: CDR1 GTSNPN, CDR2 SVGIG (reference sequence). The CDR3 spans 11 residues. The V gene lost 3 bases and the J gene lost 3 bases, with 4 bases spanning the gap. DNA for the CDR3: TGTGCCTGGAGGGGGACAGATACGCAGTATTTT. It encodes CAWRGTDTQYF.

This chain connects TRBV5-1 to TRBJ2-2; the match to TRBD2 covers 8 bases. The V segment lost 6 bases and the J segment 5 bases; nucleotides outside the gene matches: 9. Germline V gene lookup returns CDR1 SGHRS and CDR2 YFSETQ. The CDR3 covers 15 residues. The CDR3 nucleotides are TGCGCCAGCAAGTGGGGCGCTAGCGGGACCGGGGAGCTGTTTTTT. Translated, it gives CASKWGASGTGELFF.